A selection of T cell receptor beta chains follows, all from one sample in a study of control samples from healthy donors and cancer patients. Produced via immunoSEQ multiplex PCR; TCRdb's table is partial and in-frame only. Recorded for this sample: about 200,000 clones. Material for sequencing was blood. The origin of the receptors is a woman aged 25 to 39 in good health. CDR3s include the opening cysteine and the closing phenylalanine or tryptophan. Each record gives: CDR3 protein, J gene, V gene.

CASSFLDRGSYEQYF	TRBJ2-7	TRBV11-2
CASSLRGGGAPRSYNEQFF	TRBJ2-1	TRBV7-4
CASSVIAGTTNEKLFF	TRBJ1-4	TRBV19
CATSPRDSNTDTQYF	TRBJ2-3	TRBV24-1
CASSKGELSYNEQFF	TRBJ2-1	TRBV19
CASSSLSDTQYF	TRBJ2-3	TRBV5-1
CASREDRRVNTEAFF	TRBJ1-1	TRBV6-1
CASSVSNREGVEAFF	TRBJ1-1	TRBV19
CASSENRVFSYEQYF	TRBJ2-7	TRBV28
CASSLKSGQVKDEQFF	TRBJ2-1	TRBV27
CASSPSQGNYGYTF	TRBJ1-2	TRBV19
CASRSGLAGTYTDTQYF	TRBJ2-3	TRBV5-1
CASVFGTGGLSEKLFF	TRBJ1-4	TRBV6-6
CASSLRSTDTQYF	TRBJ2-3	TRBV5-4
CASSPGTGNQPQHF	TRBJ1-5	TRBV5-1
CATSRDIVQGASPLHF	TRBJ1-6	TRBV15
CASSLKGSNQPQHF	TRBJ1-5	TRBV28
CASSQGTFNQPQHF	TRBJ1-5	TRBV6-2/TRBV6-3
CANSPRARNYGYTF	TRBJ1-2	TRBV28
CASRMNPGLALSETQYF	TRBJ2-5	TRBV27
CASSLAPQGSNSPLHF	TRBJ1-6	TRBV5-4
CASSLVTSGRPADTQYF	TRBJ2-3	TRBV7-2
CASSQVGPSYEQYF	TRBJ2-7	TRBV3-1/TRBV3-2
CAISAKPTSSTGELFF	TRBJ2-2	TRBV10-3
CASSLGGTSEQYF	TRBJ2-7	TRBV7-2
CASQRGANTGELFF	TRBJ2-2	TRBV2
CASSRGLPRMSDTQYF	TRBJ2-3	TRBV19
CASSQGQGAAGRETQYF	TRBJ2-5	TRBV11-3
CASSRGNNYGYTF	TRBJ1-2	TRBV28
CASSLGGTGANVLTF	TRBJ2-6	TRBV5-1
CASSILVGPNQPQHF	TRBJ1-5	TRBV19
CASSWLQVNSPLHF	TRBJ1-6	TRBV6-2/TRBV6-3
CASSAGPGTGGDEQYF	TRBJ2-7	TRBV4-1
CASSLREDQPQHF	TRBJ1-5	TRBV27
CASGSGTGAFHEQFF	TRBJ2-1	TRBV12-5
CASGRGTGFYGYTF	TRBJ1-2	TRBV9
CASSQGGGTEAFF	TRBJ1-1	TRBV9
CASSLGGDEQFF	TRBJ2-1	TRBV7-7
CASSPNTRDTQYF	TRBJ2-3	TRBV7-3
CASSPGTANSNQPQHF	TRBJ1-5	TRBV4-1
CAATDPQVYGNTIYF	TRBJ1-3	TRBV2
CASSPLGGTSLTRDTQYF	TRBJ2-3	TRBV4-2
CASSQVRGANEKLFF	TRBJ1-4	TRBV14
CASSQDRDGWETQYF	TRBJ2-5	TRBV4-1
CATRGGESNYGYTF	TRBJ1-2	TRBV15
CASSVASGGRGTQYF	TRBJ2-5	TRBV9
CASQGDKDTQYF	TRBJ2-3	TRBV12-3/TRBV12-4
CASSPPQVGANSPLHF	TRBJ1-6	TRBV7-2
CASSTQPNYGYTF	TRBJ1-2	TRBV19
CASSKTDLQLMGGYNSPLHF	TRBJ1-6	TRBV6-4
CASRVLLRHEAFF	TRBJ1-1	TRBV28
CASSLGWEETQYF	TRBJ2-5	TRBV5-1
CASSLYGGTEAFF	TRBJ1-1	TRBV12-3/TRBV12-4
CASGQAVRGYTF	TRBJ1-2	TRBV28
CASSPGQRMRGANVLTF	TRBJ2-6	TRBV5-4
CASSPGDINSNQPQHF	TRBJ1-5	TRBV18
CASSLRFYGYTF	TRBJ1-2	TRBV7-9
CASSFSRAYNEQFF	TRBJ2-1	TRBV7-2
CASSLFRLAGAKNIQYF	TRBJ2-4	TRBV11-2
CSVGGGAGGYTF	TRBJ1-2	TRBV29-1